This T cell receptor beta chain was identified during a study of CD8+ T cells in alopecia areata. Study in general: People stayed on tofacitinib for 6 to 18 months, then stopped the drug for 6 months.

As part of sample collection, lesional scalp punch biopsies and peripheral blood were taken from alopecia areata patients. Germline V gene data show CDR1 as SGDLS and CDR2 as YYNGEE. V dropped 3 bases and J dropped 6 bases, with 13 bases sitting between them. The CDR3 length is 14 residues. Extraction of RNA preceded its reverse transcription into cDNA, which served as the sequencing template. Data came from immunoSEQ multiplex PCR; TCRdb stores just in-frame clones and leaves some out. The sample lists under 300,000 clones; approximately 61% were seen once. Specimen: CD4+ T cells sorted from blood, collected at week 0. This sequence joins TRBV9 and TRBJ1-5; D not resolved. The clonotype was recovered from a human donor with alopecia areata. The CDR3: CASSESGLSQPQHF. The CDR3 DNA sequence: TGTGCCAGCAGCGAGTCAGGACTAAGTCAGCCCCAGCATTTT.